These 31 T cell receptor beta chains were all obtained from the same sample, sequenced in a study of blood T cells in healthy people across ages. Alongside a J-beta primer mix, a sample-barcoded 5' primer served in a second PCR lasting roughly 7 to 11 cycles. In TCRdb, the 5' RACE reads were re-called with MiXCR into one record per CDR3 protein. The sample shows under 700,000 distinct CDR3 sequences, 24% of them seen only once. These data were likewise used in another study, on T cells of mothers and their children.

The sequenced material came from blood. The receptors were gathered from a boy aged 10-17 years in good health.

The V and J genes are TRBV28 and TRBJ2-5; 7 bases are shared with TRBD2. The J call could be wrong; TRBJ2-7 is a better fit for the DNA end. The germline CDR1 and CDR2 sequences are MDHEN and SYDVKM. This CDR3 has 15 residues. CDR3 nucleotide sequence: TGTGCCAGCAGTTCCCATGTAGGCGGGAGCTACGAGCAGTACTTC. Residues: CASSSHVGGSYEQYF.

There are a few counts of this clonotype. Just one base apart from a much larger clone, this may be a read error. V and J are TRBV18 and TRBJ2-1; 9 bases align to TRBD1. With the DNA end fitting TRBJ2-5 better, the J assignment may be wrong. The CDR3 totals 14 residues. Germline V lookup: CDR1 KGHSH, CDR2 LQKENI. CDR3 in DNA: TGTGCCGGCTCACCGGACAGGGGAGGAGAGACCCAGTACTTC. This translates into CAGSPDRGGETQYF.

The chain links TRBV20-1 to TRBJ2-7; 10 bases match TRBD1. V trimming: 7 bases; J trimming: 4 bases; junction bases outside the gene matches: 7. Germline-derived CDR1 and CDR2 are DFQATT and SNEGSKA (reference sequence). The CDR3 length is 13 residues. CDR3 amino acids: CSGRQDRGYEQYF. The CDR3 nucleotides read TGCAGTGGCAGACAGGACAGGGGGTACGAGCAGTACTTC.

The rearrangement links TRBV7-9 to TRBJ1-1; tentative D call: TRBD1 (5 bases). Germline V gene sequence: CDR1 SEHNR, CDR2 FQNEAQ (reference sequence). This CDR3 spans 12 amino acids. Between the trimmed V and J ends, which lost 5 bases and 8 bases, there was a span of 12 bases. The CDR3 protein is CASSPAGTEAFF. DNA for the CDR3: TGTGCCAGCAGCCCTGCGGGGACGGAAGCTTTCTTT.

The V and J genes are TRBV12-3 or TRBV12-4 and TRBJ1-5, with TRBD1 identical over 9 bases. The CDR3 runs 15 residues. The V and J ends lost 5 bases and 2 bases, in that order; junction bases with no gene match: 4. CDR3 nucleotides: TGTGCCAGCAGTGCAACAGGGGGCGGCAATCAGCCCCAGCATTTT. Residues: CASSATGGGNQPQHF.

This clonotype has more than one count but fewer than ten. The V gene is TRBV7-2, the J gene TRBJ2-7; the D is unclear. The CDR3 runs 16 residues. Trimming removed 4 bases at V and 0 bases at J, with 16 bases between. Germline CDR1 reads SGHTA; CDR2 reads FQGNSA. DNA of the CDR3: TGTGCCAGCAGCTCCACATCTCTTTATTCCTCCTACGAGCAGTACTTC. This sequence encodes CASSSTSLYSSYEQYF.

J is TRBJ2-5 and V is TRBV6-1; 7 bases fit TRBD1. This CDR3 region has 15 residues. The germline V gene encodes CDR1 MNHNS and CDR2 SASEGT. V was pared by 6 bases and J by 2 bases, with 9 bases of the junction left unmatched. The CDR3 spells CASRENRDRQETQYF. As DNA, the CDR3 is TGTGCCAGCAGAGAGAACCGGGACAGACAAGAGACCCAGTACTTC.

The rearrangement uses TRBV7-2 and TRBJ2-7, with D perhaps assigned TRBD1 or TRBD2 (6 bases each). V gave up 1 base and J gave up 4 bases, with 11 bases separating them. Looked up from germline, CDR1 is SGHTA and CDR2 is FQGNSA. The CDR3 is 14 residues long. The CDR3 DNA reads TGTGCCAGCAGCTTAGGCGGGACACAATACGAGCAGTACTTC. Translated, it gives CASSLGGTQYEQYF.

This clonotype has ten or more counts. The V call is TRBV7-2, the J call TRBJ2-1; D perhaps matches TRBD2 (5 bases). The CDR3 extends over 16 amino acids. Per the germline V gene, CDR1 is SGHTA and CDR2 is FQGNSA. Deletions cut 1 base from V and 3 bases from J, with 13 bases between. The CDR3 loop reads CASSLVTGIDYNEQFF. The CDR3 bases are TGTGCCAGCAGCTTAGTCACGGGGATAGACTACAATGAGCAGTTCTTC.

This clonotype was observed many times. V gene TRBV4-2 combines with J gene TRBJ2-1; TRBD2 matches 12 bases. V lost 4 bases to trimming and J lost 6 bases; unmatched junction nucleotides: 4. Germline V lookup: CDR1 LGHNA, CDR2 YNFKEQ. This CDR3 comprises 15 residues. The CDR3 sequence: CASSRLAGEGNEQFF. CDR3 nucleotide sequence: TGTGCCAGCAGCCGACTAGCGGGAGAGGGCAATGAGCAGTTCTTC.

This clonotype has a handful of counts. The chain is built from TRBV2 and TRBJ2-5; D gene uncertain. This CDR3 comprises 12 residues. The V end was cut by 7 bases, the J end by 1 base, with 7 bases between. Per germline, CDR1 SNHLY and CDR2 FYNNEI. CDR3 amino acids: CASNLVQETQYF. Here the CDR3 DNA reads TGTGCCAGCAATCTCGTCCAAGAGACCCAGTACTTC.

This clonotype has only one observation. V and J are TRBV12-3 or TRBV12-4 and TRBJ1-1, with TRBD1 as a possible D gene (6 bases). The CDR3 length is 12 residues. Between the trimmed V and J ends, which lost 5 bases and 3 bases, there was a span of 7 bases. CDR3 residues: CASSDRYTEAFF. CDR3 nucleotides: TGTGCCAGCAGTGACAGGTACACTGAAGCTTTCTTT.

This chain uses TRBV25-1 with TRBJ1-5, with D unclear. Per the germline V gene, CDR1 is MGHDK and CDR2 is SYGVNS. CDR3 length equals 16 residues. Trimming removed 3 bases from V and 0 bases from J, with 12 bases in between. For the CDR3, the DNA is TGTGCCAGCAGTGACCAGTCGGAAAGTAGCAATCAGCCCCAGCATTTT. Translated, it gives CASSDQSESSNQPQHF.

CDR3 loop: CASSPRFLEQYF. The DNA for the CDR3 is TGTGCCAGCAGCCCCCGATTTCTCGAGCAGTACTTC. The rearrangement links TRBV7-2 to TRBJ2-7; D is unresolved. V lost 5 bases and J lost 6, with 11 bases in between. Germline loops: CDR1 SGHTA, CDR2 FQGNSA. This CDR3 region has 12 residues.

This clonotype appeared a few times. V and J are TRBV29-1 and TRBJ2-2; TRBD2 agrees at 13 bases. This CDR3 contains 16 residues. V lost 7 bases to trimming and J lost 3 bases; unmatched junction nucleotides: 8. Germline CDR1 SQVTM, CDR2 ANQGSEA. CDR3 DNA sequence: TGCAGCGCCCAAGGGACTAGCGGGGATCACACCGGGGAGCTGTTTTTT. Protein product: CSAQGTSGDHTGELFF.

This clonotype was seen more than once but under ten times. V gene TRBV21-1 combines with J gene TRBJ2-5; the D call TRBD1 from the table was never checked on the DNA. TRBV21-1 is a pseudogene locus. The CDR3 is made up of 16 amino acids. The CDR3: CASSNNRRLYQETQYF. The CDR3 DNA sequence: TGTGCCAGCAGCAACAACAGGAGACTGTACCAAGAGACCCAGTACTTC.

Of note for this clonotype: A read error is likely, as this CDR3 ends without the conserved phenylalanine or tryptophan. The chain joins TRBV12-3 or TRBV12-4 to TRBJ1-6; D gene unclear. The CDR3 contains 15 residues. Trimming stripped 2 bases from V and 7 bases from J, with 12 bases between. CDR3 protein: CASSLRWGGNSPLHL. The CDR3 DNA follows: TGTGCCAGCAGTTTAAGGTGGGGTGGAAATTCACCCCTCCACCTT.

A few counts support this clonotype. This chain's CDR3 is CASSYRASGNYNEQFF. As DNA, the CDR3 is TGTGCCAGCAGTTACCGAGCTAGCGGGAATTACAATGAGCAGTTCTTC. The gene calls are TRBV6-2 or TRBV6-3 and TRBJ2-1, with 9 bases that match TRBD2. Germline lookup yields CDR1 MNHEY and CDR2 SVGEGT. The length of the CDR3 is 16 residues. Trimming cost V 2 bases and J 4 bases; bases outside gene matches: 6.

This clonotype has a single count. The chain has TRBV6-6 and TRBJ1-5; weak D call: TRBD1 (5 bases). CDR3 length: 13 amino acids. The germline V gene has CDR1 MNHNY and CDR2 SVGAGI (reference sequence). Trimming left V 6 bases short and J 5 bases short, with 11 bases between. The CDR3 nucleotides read TGTGCCAGCAGAGACAGTAAAGATCAGCCCCAGCATTTT. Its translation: CASRDSKDQPQHF.

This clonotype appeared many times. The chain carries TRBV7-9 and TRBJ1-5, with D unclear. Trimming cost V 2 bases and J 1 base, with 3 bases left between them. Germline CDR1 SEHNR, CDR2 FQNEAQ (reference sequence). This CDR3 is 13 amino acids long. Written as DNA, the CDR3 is TGTGCCAGCAGCTTACTCAGCAATCAGCCCCAGCATTTT. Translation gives CASSLLSNQPQHF.

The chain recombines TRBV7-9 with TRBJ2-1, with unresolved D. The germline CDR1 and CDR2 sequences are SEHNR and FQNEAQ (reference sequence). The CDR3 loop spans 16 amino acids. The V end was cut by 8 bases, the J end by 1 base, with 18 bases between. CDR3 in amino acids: CASRLPGVPSYNEQFF. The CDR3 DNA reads TGTGCCAGCCGTCTCCCGGGTGTACCGTCCTACAATGAGCAGTTCTTC.

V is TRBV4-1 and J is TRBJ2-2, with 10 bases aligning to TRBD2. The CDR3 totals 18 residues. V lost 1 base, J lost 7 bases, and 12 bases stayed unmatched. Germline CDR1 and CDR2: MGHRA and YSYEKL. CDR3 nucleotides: TGCGCCAGCAGCCAAGGGGTAGCGGGAGGACCTCGAGGCGGGGAGCTGTTTTTT. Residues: CASSQGVAGGPRGGELFF.

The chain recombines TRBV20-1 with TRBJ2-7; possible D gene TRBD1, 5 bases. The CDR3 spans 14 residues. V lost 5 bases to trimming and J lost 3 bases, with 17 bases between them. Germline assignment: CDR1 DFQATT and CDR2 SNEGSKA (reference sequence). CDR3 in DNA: TGCAGTGCTGGTAAGCCACAGGACCTCTACGAGCAGTACTTC. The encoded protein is CSAGKPQDLYEQYF.

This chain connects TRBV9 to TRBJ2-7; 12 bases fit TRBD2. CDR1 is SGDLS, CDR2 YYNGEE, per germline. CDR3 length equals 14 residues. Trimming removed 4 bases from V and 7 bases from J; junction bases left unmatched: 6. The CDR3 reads CASSTLAGGQEQYF. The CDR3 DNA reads TGTGCCAGCAGCACACTAGCGGGAGGTCAAGAGCAGTACTTC. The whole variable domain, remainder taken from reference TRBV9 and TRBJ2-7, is DSGVTQTPKHLITATGQRVTLRCSPRSGDLSVYWYQQSLDQGLQFLIQYYNGEERAKGNILERFSAQQFPDLHSELNLSSLELGDSALYFCASSTLAGGQEQYFGPGTRLTVT.

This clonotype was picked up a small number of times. DNA of the CDR3: TGTGCCAGCAGCTTAGCCCAGGCGCCCTACAATGAGCAGTTCTTC. It codes for CASSLAQAPYNEQFF. The chain uses TRBV13 and TRBJ2-1; no clear D gene. The V end lost 1 base, the J end lost 2 bases, and 9 bases lay between the germline ends. The length of the CDR3 is 15 residues. Per germline, CDR1 PRHDT and CDR2 FYEKMQ (reference sequence). The complete variable domain, with remaining parts taken from reference TRBV13 and TRBJ2-1, reads AAGVIQSPRHLIKEKRETATLKCYPIPRHDTVYWYQQGPGQDPQFLISFYEKMQSDKGSIPDRFSAQQFSDYHSELNMSSLELGDSALYFCASSLAQAPYNEQFFGPGTRLTVL.

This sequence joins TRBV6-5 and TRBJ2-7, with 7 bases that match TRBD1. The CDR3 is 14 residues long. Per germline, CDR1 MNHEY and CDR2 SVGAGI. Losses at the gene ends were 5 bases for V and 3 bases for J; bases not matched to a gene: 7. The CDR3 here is CASSPGTAIYEQYF. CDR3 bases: TGTGCCAGCAGTCCCGGGACAGCAATCTACGAGCAGTACTTC.

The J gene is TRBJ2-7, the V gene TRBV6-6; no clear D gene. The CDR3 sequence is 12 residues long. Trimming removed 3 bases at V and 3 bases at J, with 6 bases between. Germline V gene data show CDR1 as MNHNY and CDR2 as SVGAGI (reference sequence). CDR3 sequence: CASSYPGYEQYF. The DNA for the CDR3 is TGTGCCAGCAGTTATCCGGGCTACGAGCAGTACTTC.

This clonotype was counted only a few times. CDR3 amino acids: CSARERFSGTYEQYF. Here the CDR3 DNA reads TGCAGTGCTAGAGAACGCTTCTCCGGGACCTACGAGCAGTACTTC. This chain joins TRBV20-1 and TRBJ2-7; TRBD2 is a possible D gene (5 bases). Trimming pared 0 bases from V and 2 bases from J, leaving 14 bases between. This CDR3 is built from 15 residues. Germline CDR1 and CDR2: DFQATT and SNEGSKA (reference sequence).

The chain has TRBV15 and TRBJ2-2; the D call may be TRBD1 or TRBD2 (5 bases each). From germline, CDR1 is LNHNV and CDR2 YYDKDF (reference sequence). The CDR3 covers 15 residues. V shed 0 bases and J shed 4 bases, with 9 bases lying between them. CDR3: CATSREAGTTGELFF. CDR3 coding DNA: TGTGCCACCAGCAGAGAGGCAGGGACCACCGGGGAGCTGTTTTTT.

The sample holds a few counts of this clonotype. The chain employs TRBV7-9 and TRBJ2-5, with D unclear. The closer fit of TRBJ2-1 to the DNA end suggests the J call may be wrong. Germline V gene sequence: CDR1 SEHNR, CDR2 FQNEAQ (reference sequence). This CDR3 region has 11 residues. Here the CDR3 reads CASSTHGEQFF. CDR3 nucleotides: TGTGCCAGCAGCACCCATGGTGAGCAGTTCTTC.

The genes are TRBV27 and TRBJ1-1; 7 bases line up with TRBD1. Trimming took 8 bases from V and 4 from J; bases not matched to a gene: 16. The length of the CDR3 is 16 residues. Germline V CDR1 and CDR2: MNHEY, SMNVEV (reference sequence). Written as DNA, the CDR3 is TGTGCCAGCCGATCACGCCCGGGACAGTTCGGCACTGAAGCTTTCTTT. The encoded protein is CASRSRPGQFGTEAFF.